This is a list of T cell receptor beta chains from one sample in a study of cytomegalovirus exposure and HLA in healthy donors. Some clones are missing from TCRdb's copy, which holds only in-frame ones; the method was immunoSEQ multiplex PCR. The sample carries some 120,000 clones, 80% recorded once. Sequences were obtained from PBMCs. These receptors were obtained from a man in his forties or fifties in good health and CMV-seronegative. The CDR3 runs from the conserved cysteine through the conserved F or W.

j_gene,v_gene,CDR3aa
TRBJ1-3,TRBV5-1,CASSSAGRRDTIYF
TRBJ2-7,TRBV28,CATRGGPALYEQYF
TRBJ1-1,TRBV9,CASSVEEGRGRWGSNTEAFF
TRBJ1-5,TRBV18,CASCVDRNQPQHF
TRBJ1-1,TRBV28,CASSLSTGSTEAFF
TRBJ1-5,TRBV28,CATLGQQDNQPQHF
TRBJ2-1,TRBV25-1,CASSGGGPRGVSYNEQFF
TRBJ2-7,TRBV9,CASSVGTGSSYEQYF
TRBJ1-1,TRBV7-9,CASSETGVNTEAFF
TRBJ2-7,TRBV5-6,CASSFGQGMDYEQYF
TRBJ2-1,TRBV7-2,CASSVLGNEQFF
TRBJ1-3,TRBV7-8,CASSPTVGQGSGNTIYF
TRBJ2-7,TRBV28,CASSPPGTSGSEDF
TRBJ1-6,TRBV28,CASGYDRGFSPLHF
TRBJ2-3,TRBV9,CASSVPGVGTDTQYF
TRBJ1-1,TRBV29-1,CSVRTGRNTEAFF
TRBJ2-3,TRBV7-3,CASSLGTSGGLTDTQYF
TRBJ2-3,TRBV28,CASSSIGVAGGVTDTQYF
TRBJ1-6,TRBV5-1,CASSRDSRYSPLHF
-,TRBV2,CASSRLAGAGEQYF
TRBJ2-1,TRBV6-5,CASSRDREQFF
TRBJ1-4,TRBV29-1,CSVEVWETPEKLFF
TRBJ2-2,TRBV19,CATRVWQGAETGELFF
TRBJ1-6,TRBV5-1,CASSLGESGNSPLHF
TRBJ1-5,TRBV18,CASSPQGLAQPQHF
TRBJ1-2,TRBV9,CASSVGGQGYGYTF
TRBJ2-7,TRBV5-6,CASSLTHRGHEQYF
TRBJ1-6,TRBV27,CASGRVTNSPLHF
TRBJ2-3,TRBV2,CASSERTSGADTQYF
TRBJ1-5,TRBV4-1,CASNRVGSNQPQHF
TRBJ2-3,TRBV15,CATSRTSGRPSTDTQYF
TRBJ1-5,TRBV28,CASSLWDRGFSNQPQHF
TRBJ1-2,TRBV20-1,CSADRSYGYTF
TRBJ2-3,TRBV19,CASSIRGTEPDTQYF
TRBJ1-5,TRBV11-2,CASSRGGSQPQHF